The clone carrying this T cell receptor beta chain is a singleton in its sample. Generated by immunoSEQ multiplex PCR, the TCRdb table keeps only in-frame clones and is missing some. Here the sample spans about 490,000 clones, approximately 85% being singletons. This sample was taken from a study of blood T cell repertoires in COVID-19. At the level of the study: PBMCs, B-cell-depleted T cells, or T cells provided the cDNA or gDNA that made up the material.

Germline V gene sequence: CDR1 SEHNR, CDR2 FQNEAQ (reference sequence). The length of the CDR3 is 16 residues. The V end lost 3 bases, the J end lost 3 bases, and 14 bases lay between the germline ends. This sequence joins TRBV7-9 and TRBJ2-2; the D gene is possibly TRBD1 (6 bases). The source of this sequence is a human donor in a cohort sampled during active COVID-19. The sequenced sample consisted of peripheral blood. CDR3 coding DNA: TGTGCCAGCAGCTTCCCGCAGGGGTCGTACACCGGGGAGCTGTTTTTT. Protein: CASSFPQGSYTGELFF.